The source of this TCR beta chain is a study of T cells in localized non-small cell lung cancer. Note on this clone: Its antigen is still unknown.

Assay: immunoSEQ multiplex PCR; the TCRdb copy retains only in-frame clones and omits some. The top ten clones hold approximately 8.4% of a sample with about 2,600 clones, about 20% of them seen once. Study-wide results and caveats: Clonality peaked in uninvolved adjacent lung rather than tumor.

The V gene end was trimmed by 2 bases and the J gene end by 3 bases; junction bases not matched to a gene: 8. This CDR3 has 16 amino acids. Looked up from germline, CDR1 is MNHGY and CDR2 is SAAAGT. This specimen consisted of lung tumor tissue, obtained before any cancer treatment. The sequence derives from a male donor older than 55 with stage III squamous cell lung carcinoma. J is TRBJ2-7 and V is TRBV6-8; the match to TRBD1 covers 9 bases. The CDR3, as DNA: TGTGCCAGCAGTTACGTGATGGGGACAGGGAACTACGAGCAGTACGTC. Translation: CASSYVMGTGNYEQYV.